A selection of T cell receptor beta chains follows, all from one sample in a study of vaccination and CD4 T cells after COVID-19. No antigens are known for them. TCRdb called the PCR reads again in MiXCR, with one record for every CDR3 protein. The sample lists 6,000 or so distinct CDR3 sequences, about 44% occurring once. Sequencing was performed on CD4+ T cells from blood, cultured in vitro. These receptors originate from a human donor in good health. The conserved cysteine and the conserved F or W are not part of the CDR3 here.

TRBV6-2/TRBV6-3 ASSNQKGFLAKNIQY
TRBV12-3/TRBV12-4 ASSRAGGGNEQF
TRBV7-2 ASSLAGGSSYEQY
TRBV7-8 ASSLTGGGYT
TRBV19 ASRHPASGSSYEQY
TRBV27 ASSGLAIDDEQY
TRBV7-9 ASSFPGISTRTQY
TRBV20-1 SARVEFGDTQY
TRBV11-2 ASSPTIYEQY
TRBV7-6 ASSPRTSGRAYEQY
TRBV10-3 AISEGQGTKGYT
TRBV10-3 AISEDRDYMPNYGYT
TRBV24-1 ATSDFGQGADTQY
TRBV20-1 SASPGTVTIDQPQH